This is a list of T cell receptor beta chains from one sample in a study of a mutant IDH1 vaccine in newly diagnosed glioma. Antigens for these TCRs are unknown. The protocol was immunoSEQ multiplex PCR, while the TCRdb copy is restricted to in-frame clones and leaves out a portion. Among about 55,000 clones, less than 85% were seen once, and the ten largest hold over 4%. The sequences come from PBMCs, collected from a glioma patient whose treatment included an IDH1 peptide vaccine. Every receptor here comes from a woman in her thirties or forties with glioma. Some clones in this sample may be carry-over from other donors' samples. The CDR3 runs from the conserved cysteine through the conserved F or W.

TRBV15 | CATSVDSPATNEKLFF
TRBV9 | CASSVDGDSSYEQYF
TRBV29-1 | CSVEGQGVGSYNEQFF
TRBV1 | CTSSPRAPYEQYF
TRBV5-6 | CASSLGGGSYNSPLHF
TRBV6-1 | CASGPGTGRGSPLHF
TRBV5-1 | CASGPGRGWNTGELFF
TRBV4-3 | CASSRDLGAGNTIYF
TRBV5-1 | CASSLRTGAYEQYF
TRBV7-2 | CASSLFGQGLSNQPQHF
TRBV9 | CASSGGVGNTGELFF
TRBV9 | CASSVKGNSYEQYF
TRBV29-1 | CSVGGFGQPQHF
TRBV5-6 | CASSSALQGSDTQYF
TRBV19 | CASSDRGDSNQPQHF
TRBV7-2 | CASSLGGRNEKLFF
TRBV7-9 | CASSSGDGTEAFF
TRBV4-3 | CASSRQGGGTEAFF
TRBV19 | CASSIGARGNQPQHF
TRBV21-1 | CASSIWTGIPYEQYF
TRBV6-1 | CASSELGADGELFF
TRBV12-5 | CASGWDNTGELFF
TRBV7-8 | CASGRGWGSTEAFF
TRBV27 | CASSLSGNIQYF
TRBV7-8 | CASSLETSGGETQYF
TRBV19 | CASSIPPNYGYTF
TRBV18 | CASSPPGGKNLNTEAFF
TRBV5-4 | CASSGGTASLITF
TRBV5-6 | CASSFLKGTGDTGELFF
TRBV7-2 | CAVGRLAGVTETQYF
TRBV19 | CASRLDRTSGNTIYF
TRBV2 | CASRKGFNQPQHF
TRBV5-1 | CASSLRQGIGELFF
TRBV5-1 | CASSALSGRDNSPLHF
TRBV5-4 | CASSLADNEKLFF
TRBV7-7 | CASSRQGWETQYF
TRBV19 | CASYDYEQYF
TRBV29-1 | CSAGSALHEQYF
TRBV7-8 | CASSTRTGPEAFF
TRBV9 | CASSVEGATGLSSYNSPLHF
TRBV30 | CASGQSSYNSPLHF
TRBV7-4 | CASSLANGSYEQYF
TRBV5-1 | CASSLVFWTYGYTF
TRBV30 | CAWRGSATYEQYF
TRBV30 | CAWSGGGDTEAFF
TRBV6-4 | CASSAAVAGAYNEQFF
TRBV27 | CASSTTPRSGTQYF
TRBV27 | CASRMTGNNQPQHF
TRBV29-1 | CSVDVSRTEAFF
TRBV5-1 | CASGGGAFVTDTQYF
TRBV6-5 | CASSQQSNTEAFF
TRBV27 | CASIREGNGEQFF
TRBV7-2 | CASSQGPEGNEQFF
TRBV19 | CASSQYPQGSTNTGELFF